These 25 T cell receptor beta chains originate from one sample sequenced in a study of T cell repertoires in cytomegalovirus infection. TCRdb re-called the reads through MiXCR, storing one row per CDR3 protein. The table has 200,000 or so distinct CDR3 sequences, 28% seen once. Sequenced material: PBMCs. Receptor source: a human donor in good health (CMV status not recorded). Some clones in this sample may be carry-over from other donors' samples.

A word on this clonotype: Sequence at one end of the junction differs from germline and may be a read error. The chain combines TRBV7-8 with TRBJ2-5; 9 bases are a match to TRBD2. The CDR3 sequence is 15 residues long. Germline assignment: CDR1 SGHVS and CDR2 FQNEAQ. CDR3 in DNA: TGTGACAGCAGCTTAGAGGCTAGCGGGGCCGAGACCCAGTACTTC. Protein sequence: CDSSLEASGAETQYF.

This clonotype was seen a handful of times. V usage is TRBV2 and J usage is TRBJ2-3; the D call may be TRBD1 or TRBD2 (5 bases each). Germline V lookup: CDR1 SNHLY, CDR2 FYNNEI. The CDR3 is 15 residues long. The V end was cut by 2 bases, the J end by 3 bases, with 12 bases between. The DNA of the CDR3 is TGTGCCAGCAGTGAACTCAGGTGGGGGACAGATACGCAGTATTTT. As protein: CASSELRWGTDTQYF.

This clonotype was seen only a few times. The chain recombines TRBV7-8 with TRBJ2-7; D is unresolved. The CDR3 has 13 amino acids. The V gene lost 2 bases and the J gene lost 2 bases, with 7 bases spanning the gap. Per germline, CDR1 SGHVS and CDR2 FQNEAQ. CDR3 DNA sequence: TGTGCCAGCAGCTTAAGCCAGGCCTACGAGCAGTACTTC. Protein sequence: CASSLSQAYEQYF.

This clonotype was picked up a small number of times. The V gene is TRBV7-2, the J gene TRBJ1-1; possibly TRBD1 for D (5 bases). The V and J ends lost 5 bases and 5 bases respectively, with 15 bases between them. Germline lookup yields CDR1 SGHTA and CDR2 FQGNSA. The CDR3 consists of 14 residues. CDR3 coding DNA: TGTGCCAGCAGCGCCGGGACGGTCCGGACTGAAGCTTTCTTT. Its protein product is CASSAGTVRTEAFF.

This clonotype was counted between two and nine times. This chain joins TRBV5-4 and TRBJ2-3; tentatively, D is TRBD2 (7 bases). Germline lookup yields CDR1 SGHNT and CDR2 YYREEE (reference sequence). The ends were cut back, 4 bases at V and 1 base at J, with 13 bases in the middle. This CDR3 is built from 15 residues. For the CDR3, the DNA is TGTGCCAGCAGCCTGGGGGGGGCCGGCACAGATACGCAGTATTTT. Protein product: CASSLGGAGTDTQYF.

This clonotype has more than one count but fewer than ten. V is TRBV19 and J is TRBJ1-1, with D uncertain. Trimming took 4 bases from V and 0 from J, leaving 9 bases between them. This CDR3 has 14 amino acids. Germline V gene data show CDR1 as LNHDA and CDR2 as SQIVND (reference sequence). The CDR3 here is CASSNGVMNTEAFF. The CDR3 bases are TGTGCCAGTAGTAATGGGGTCATGAACACTGAAGCTTTCTTT.

The chain couples TRBV7-8 to TRBJ1-2, with unresolved D. Trimming pared 2 bases from V and 8 bases from J, leaving 12 bases between. Germline V CDR1 and CDR2: SGHVS, FQNEAQ. This CDR3 comprises 13 residues. The CDR3 loop is CASSLPKRKGYTF. The CDR3 DNA sequence: TGTGCCAGCAGCTTACCAAAAAGGAAGGGCTACACCTTC. Full variable domain (missing parts from reference TRBV7-8 and TRBJ1-2): GAGVSQSPRYKVAKRGQDVALRCDPISGHVSLFWYQQALGQGPEFLTYFQNEAQLDKSGLPSDRFFAERPEGSVSTLKIQRTQQEDSAVYLCASSLPKRKGYTFGSGTRLTVV.

This clonotype was recorded many times. The V and J genes are TRBV7-2 and TRBJ2-3; D not resolved. Germline V gene data show CDR1 as SGHTA and CDR2 as FQGNSA. V lost 7 bases, J lost 4 bases, and 18 bases lay in between. CDR3 length: 15 amino acids. The CDR3 nucleotides read TGTGCCAGCACTCGGTCCTCAGGCCGCGCAGATACGCAGTATTTT. Its protein is CASTRSSGRADTQYF.

This clonotype appeared a few times. V is TRBV27 and J is TRBJ2-7; TRBD1 matches 7 bases. From germline, CDR1 is MNHEY and CDR2 SMNVEV (reference sequence). The trim removed 7 bases at V and 1 base at J, leaving 4 bases unmatched. CDR3 length equals 13 residues. DNA for the CDR3: TGTGCCAGCACCAAACAGGGGTCCTACGAGCAGTACTTC. This translates into CASTKQGSYEQYF.

V usage is TRBV29-1 and J usage is TRBJ2-3; no definite D call. V was pared by 3 bases and J by 4 bases, with 8 bases between. The germline gives CDR1 SQVTM, CDR2 ANQGSEA. The CDR3 length is 12 residues. This chain's CDR3 is CSVERSADTQYF. Written as DNA, the CDR3 is TGCAGCGTTGAGAGATCAGCAGATACGCAGTATTTT.

This chain links TRBV12-3 or TRBV12-4 with TRBJ1-5, with D perhaps matching TRBD1 (5 bases). There are 14 residues in the CDR3. V was cut by 0 bases and J by 10 bases, with 13 bases left in between. The CDR3 bases are TGTGCCAGCAGTTTAGCCTTATCCGACAGTCCCCAGCATTTT. Translated, it gives CASSLALSDSPQHF.

The chain has TRBV7-2 and TRBJ2-5, with D unresolved. The CDR3 sequence is 14 residues long. Deletions cut 8 bases from V and 5 bases from J, with 18 bases between. The V gene's germline CDR1 is SGHTA and CDR2 FQGNSA. The CDR3 region is CASLPRPGWETQYF. CDR3 DNA sequence: TGTGCCAGCTTACCACGACCTGGGTGGGAGACCCAGTACTTC.

This clonotype was detected only a few times. The V and J genes are TRBV3-1 and TRBJ2-7; 7 positions match TRBD1. Trimming took 4 bases from V and 0 from J; bases not matched to a gene: 3. The germline V gene encodes CDR1 LGHDT and CDR2 YNNKEL (reference sequence). The CDR3 sequence is 14 residues long. This CDR3 reads CASSRGQFSYEQYF. For the CDR3, the DNA is TGTGCCAGCAGCCGGGGACAGTTCTCCTACGAGCAGTACTTC.

This clonotype was detected only a few times. The genes are TRBV12-3 or TRBV12-4 and TRBJ2-5; D is tentatively TRBD1 or TRBD2 (5 bases each). The CDR3 length is 14 residues. The V and J ends lost 5 bases and 7 bases respectively, with 17 bases between them. The CDR3 loop reads CASSSRDGEGTQYF. Written as DNA, the CDR3 is TGTGCCAGCAGTAGCCGGGACGGCGAGGGGACCCAGTACTTC.

This clonotype was seen a handful of times. The CDR3 here is CSVEGEKLFF. The CDR3 bases are TGCAGCGTTGAAGGTGAAAAACTGTTTTTT. The chain has TRBV29-1 and TRBJ1-4, with D hard to call. The germline V gene encodes CDR1 SQVTM and CDR2 ANQGSEA. V lost 1 base to trimming and J lost 7 bases, with 1 base between them. The CDR3 length is 10 residues.

This sequence joins TRBV20-1 and TRBJ1-5; D is unresolved. CDR1 and CDR2 (germline): DFQATT, SNEGSKA (reference sequence). V dropped 3 bases and J dropped 5 bases, with 11 bases sitting between them. This CDR3 region has 13 residues. The CDR3 protein is CSASREGDQPQHF. The CDR3 nucleotides are TGCAGTGCTAGTAGGGAGGGAGATCAGCCCCAGCATTTT.

Regarding this clonotype: Likely a read error: the CDR3 ends without its conserved phenylalanine or tryptophan. The V call is TRBV6-5, the J call TRBJ1-1, with D possibly TRBD1 on 5 matching bases. The CDR3 spans 11 residues. Germline V lookup: CDR1 MNHEY, CDR2 SVGAGI. V was shortened by 6 bases and J by 9 bases, with 11 bases between the two germline ends. In nucleotides, the CDR3 is TGTGCCAGCAGAGACGCAGGGCAAGCTTTCTAT. Translated, it gives CASRDAGQAFY.

This clonotype was seen a few times. The rearrangement uses TRBV7-2 and TRBJ2-5; D is unclear. In germline, CDR1 is SGHTA, CDR2 FQGNSA. This CDR3 region has 13 residues. V lost 3 bases and J lost 3, with 8 bases in between. This CDR3 is CASSFIVEETQYF. DNA of the CDR3: TGTGCCAGCAGCTTCATCGTAGAAGAGACCCAGTACTTC.

This clonotype showed up many times. The chain is built from TRBV6-5 and TRBJ2-5; 7 bases line up with TRBD2. V shed 0 bases, J shed 3 bases, and the junction held 1 base outside the gene matches. CDR1 and CDR2 from the germline V gene are MNHEY and SVGAGI. This CDR3 is 14 amino acids long. The CDR3 region has the DNA TGTGCCAGCAGTTACTCCGGGACTAAAGAGACCCAGTACTTC. Its translation is CASSYSGTKETQYF.

The J gene is TRBJ2-7, the V gene TRBV2, with D possibly being TRBD1 or TRBD2 (7 bases each). From germline, CDR1 is SNHLY and CDR2 FYNNEI. V lost 7 bases, J lost 3 bases, and 16 bases lay in between. CDR3 length: 14 residues. CDR3 protein: CASNREGAGYEQYF. For the CDR3, the DNA is TGTGCCAGCAATAGGGAGGGGGCCGGCTACGAGCAGTACTTC.

The V call is TRBV20-1, the J call TRBJ2-7; 9 bases are a match to TRBD1. Trimming at V came to 6 bases and at J to 5 bases, leaving 8 bases not matched to a gene. The germline V gene has CDR1 DFQATT and CDR2 SNEGSKA (reference sequence). This CDR3 comprises 13 residues. The CDR3 coding sequence is TGCAGTGCCGCGACAGGGGGTAGCCACGAGCAGTACTTC. Translated, it gives CSAATGGSHEQYF.

The chain carries TRBV7-2 and TRBJ1-5; D remains unclear. Deletions cut 2 bases from V and 4 bases from J, with 9 bases between. Looked up from germline, CDR1 is SGHTA and CDR2 is FQGNSA. CDR3 size: 14 residues. CDR3 DNA: TGTGCCAGCAGCTTACCCGGGAGAAATCAGCCCCAGCATTTT. This sequence encodes CASSLPGRNQPQHF.

This clonotype has more than one count but fewer than ten. The chain joins TRBV7-9 to TRBJ2-7, with D perhaps matching TRBD2 (7 bases). From germline, CDR1 is SEHNR and CDR2 FQNEAQ (reference sequence). The ends were cut back, 7 bases at V and 5 bases at J, with 18 bases in the middle. The CDR3 totals 14 residues. CDR3 bases: TGTGCCAGCAACTCTGGGGGGGGCAGCGACGAGCAGTACTTC. Residues: CASNSGGGSDEQYF.

This clonotype was detected a few times. The chain carries TRBV28 and TRBJ2-1, with a tentative D call TRBD2 (7 bases). Germline assignment: CDR1 MDHEN and CDR2 SYDVKM. The CDR3 runs to 15 residues. Trimming removed 3 bases at V and 7 bases at J, with 16 bases between. The CDR3 bases are TGTGCCAGCAGTTTGGCGGGGGCTCTGCCAAATGAGCAGTTCTTC. Encoded protein: CASSLAGALPNEQFF.

This clonotype has only a few counts. The chain recombines TRBV19 with TRBJ1-5; the match to TRBD1 covers 7 bases. CDR3 length: 15 amino acids. CDR1 is LNHDA and CDR2 is SQIVND in the germline V gene (reference sequence). V lost 3 bases to trimming and J lost 9 bases; unmatched junction nucleotides: 11. In nucleotides, the CDR3 is TGTGCCAGTAGTATGGAGGACAGTGCAGGGGGGCCCCAGCATTTT. As protein: CASSMEDSAGGPQHF.